This T cell receptor beta chain was sequenced in a study of T cells in tumors after PD-1 blockade. Study summary: On average, peripheral blood gave 100,000 to 140,000 TCR templates and under 40,000 unique clonotypes.

Clones were sequenced by immunoSEQ multiplex PCR, and TCRdb holds only the in-frame ones, with some missing. This table holds about 34,000 clones, approximately 70% found once. This clonotype was sampled from a human donor with basal cell carcinoma. The sequences come from PBMCs, collected after anti-PD-1 treatment.

CDR3 loop: CASSRKTSGTGSPGGYTF. In nucleotides, the CDR3 is TGTGCCAGCAGCCGTAAAACCTCCGGGACAGGGTCGCCGGGAGGCTACACCTTC. The V call is TRBV28, the J call TRBJ1-2; TRBD1 matches 9 bases. This CDR3 spans 18 amino acids. CDR1 MDHEN and CDR2 SYDVKM come from the germline V gene. The J segment lost 8 bases and the V segment lost 6 bases, leaving 22 bases of the junction unmatched.